These T cell receptor beta chains were read from a single sample in a study of Ad26.COV2.S vaccination and SARS-CoV-2 variants. Repertoires were generated with immunoSEQ multiplex PCR, while TCRdb's copy carries only in-frame clones and drops some. This table holds under 150,000 clones, roughly 90% found once. The material was peripheral blood, obtained after recovery from COVID-19. These receptors were taken from a human donor who had recovered from COVID-19. Each CDR3 is given with its conserved first and last residue.

>TRBJ2-7|TRBV29-1
CSVNQGLSYEQYF
>TRBJ2-3|TRBV7-9
CASTLVGTDSTDTQYF
>TRBJ1-4|TRBV30
CAWEFSGRGEKLFF
>TRBJ2-6|TRBV18
CASSHRGLLSGANVLTF
>TRBJ2-3|TRBV5-8
CASSAGGRHTDTQYF
>TRBJ2-3|TRBV11-3
CASSLVPRGTQYF
>TRBJ2-7|TRBV28
CASSLRGLGFGEQYF
>TRBJ1-1|TRBV19
CASSIMAGRGTEAFF
>TRBJ2-5|TRBV2
CASTPDRPETQYF
>TRBJ2-2|TRBV7-9
CASSSPRRGELFF
>TRBJ2-7|TRBV4-3
CASSQEDTSSYEQYF
>TRBJ2-5|TRBV5-1
CASSLASAVQETQYF
>TRBJ2-7|TRBV29-1
CSVEGDRETYEQYF
>TRBJ1-2|TRBV6-2/TRBV6-3
CASSYPNPDVNYGYTF
>TRBJ2-1|TRBV7-2
CASSPDGQWDEQFF
>TRBJ2-4|TRBV10-3
CAISASDQNIQYF
>TRBJ2-7|TRBV12-3/TRBV12-4
CASSSAGSYEQYF